Here is one T cell receptor beta chain with its context. These data belong to a study of shared T cell receptors in the human thymus. The CDR3 is 15 amino acids. With V trimmed by 1 base and J by 7 bases, 5 bases remained unmatched. Looked up from germline, CDR1 is SGHTA and CDR2 is FQGNSA. Libraries were prepared by immunoSEQ multiplex PCR; TCRdb keeps only in-frame clonotypes and omits some of them. This table holds hundreds of thousands of clones, 85% to 90% found once. These same records also appear under a second study, on human thymus T cells. That work contributes: Thymic and blood repertoires appeared to carry a bias in their V and J gene usage.

The TCR originated in a boy younger than two with a congenital heart defect. The chain recombines TRBV7-2 with TRBJ1-5, with 9 bases that match TRBD1. Material: thymocytes. CDR3 coding DNA: TGTGCCAGCAGCTTAGGGGGGGACAGGGCCCAGCCCCAGCATTTT. Protein sequence: CASSLGGDRAQPQHF.